Presented here are 15 T cell receptor beta chains from one specimen sequenced in a study of OX40 agonist ivuxolimab in advanced cancers. Sequencing used immunoSEQ multiplex PCR; TCRdb keeps in-frame clones, though not all of them. The table includes about 73,000 clones, approximately 90% detected once. Sequencing used CD4+ or CD8+ T cells sorted from blood, obtained in a trial of the OX40 agonist ivuxolimab. The receptors here all came from an adult with an advanced solid tumor such as melanoma, head and neck, liver or kidney cancer.

A single count supports this clone. The chain recombines TRBV25-1 with TRBJ2-7, with 11 positions matching TRBD2. J was trimmed by 6 bases and V by 5 bases; bases with no gene match: 6. Germline V gene lookup returns CDR1 MGHDK and CDR2 SYGVNS. The CDR3 extends over 14 amino acids. CDR3 protein: CASSPQTSGAEQYF. CDR3 nucleotides: TGTGCCAGCAGTCCGCAGACTAGCGGGGCCGAGCAGTACTTC.

V is TRBV5-4 and J is TRBJ1-2; D is ambiguous. V lost 0 bases and J 4 bases, leaving 10 bases between the germline ends. Germline V CDR1 and CDR2: SGHNT, YYREEE (reference sequence). The CDR3 loop spans 14 amino acids. The CDR3 protein is CASSLEDGLYGYTF. The CDR3 DNA follows: TGTGCCAGCAGCTTGGAGGATGGACTCTATGGCTACACCTTC.

The gene calls are TRBV23-1 and TRBJ1-1; 8 bases line up with TRBD1. TRBV23-1 is designated an ORF whose function remains uncertain. The trim removed 8 bases at V and 0 bases at J, leaving 11 bases unmatched. This CDR3 comprises 16 residues. This chain's CDR3 is CASGRQGPHMNTEAFF. CDR3 bases: TGCGCCAGCGGTCGACAGGGGCCTCATATGAACACTGAAGCTTTCTTT.

This chain connects TRBV1 to TRBJ2-7. TRBV1 is an annotated pseudogene. The CDR3 sequence is 14 residues long. The DNA for the CDR3 is TGCACCAGCAGCCAATGGACCGGAGCCCCGGAGCAGTACTTC. Encoded protein: CTSSQWTGAPEQYF.

This clone has just one count. The chain joins TRBV4-2 to TRBJ2-2; 7 bases are a match to TRBD2. This CDR3 spans 15 amino acids. From germline, CDR1 is LGHNA and CDR2 YNFKEQ. With 1 base clipped from V and 2 bases from J, the junction kept 1 base outside the gene matches. CDR3 in amino acids: CASSQAGGNTGELFF. CDR3 coding DNA: TGTGCCAGCAGCCAAGCGGGAGGAAACACCGGGGAGCTGTTTTTT.

The genes are TRBV18 and TRBJ1-2; the D is unclear. CDR1 is KGHSH and CDR2 is LQKENI in the germline V gene. The CDR3 spans 21 residues. The ends were cut back, 4 bases at V and 1 base at J, with 31 bases in the middle. CDR3 in amino acids: CASSRDLSVDPRRDNNYGYTF. The CDR3 DNA reads as TGTGCCAGCTCACGCGACCTGAGCGTTGACCCCCGTCGAGACAATAACTATGGCTACACCTTC.

This chain links TRBV10-2 with TRBJ1-2, with 7 bases fitting TRBD1. Germline V CDR1 and CDR2: WSHSY, SAAADI. V dropped 0 bases and J dropped 14; count of bases not matched to a gene: 6. The CDR3 is 12 residues long. The CDR3 protein is CASSESRQGRTF. The CDR3, as DNA: TGCGCCAGCAGTGAGTCGAGACAGGGTAGGACCTTC.

The V call is TRBV28, the J call TRBJ2-7, with a possible D match to TRBD2 (6 bases). The V gene's germline CDR1 is MDHEN and CDR2 SYDVKM. CDR3 length: 15 residues. V shed 6 bases and J shed 2 bases, with 17 bases lying between them. DNA for the CDR3: TGTGCCAGCAGGGAACCGGGAGTTTTAACCTACGAGCAGTACTTC. This codes for CASREPGVLTYEQYF.

The chain uses TRBV10-1 and TRBJ1-1, with 11 nucleotides matching TRBD1. CDR1 is WNHNN and CDR2 is SYGVQD in the germline V gene (reference sequence). J was trimmed by 4 bases and V by 5 bases; bases with no gene match: 12. The CDR3 is 17 residues long. The CDR3 is CASSRSITGTGGTEAFF. The DNA of the CDR3 is TGCGCCAGCAGTCGGTCCATTACCGGGACAGGGGGCACTGAAGCTTTCTTT.

This chain uses TRBV7-9 with TRBJ2-1; 12 bases are a match to TRBD2. Germline trimming cut 4 bases from V and 10 bases from J; bases unmatched to any gene: 8. CDR3 length equals 15 residues. The germline V gene has CDR1 SEHNR and CDR2 FQNEAQ (reference sequence). CDR3 sequence reads: CASSSPGLAGKEQFF. The DNA for the CDR3 is TGTGCCAGCAGCTCGCCGGGACTAGCGGGTAAAGAGCAGTTCTTC.

J is TRBJ2-5 and V is TRBV28; possible D gene TRBD1, 6 bases. The CDR3 extends over 14 amino acids. Between the trimmed V and J ends, which lost 5 bases and 3 bases, there was a span of 13 bases. Per the germline V gene, CDR1 is MDHEN and CDR2 is SYDVKM. The CDR3 here is CASSAQGFKETQYF. CDR3 bases: TGTGCCAGCAGTGCCCAGGGGTTTAAAGAGACCCAGTACTTC. Variable domain in full (rest from reference TRBV28 and TRBJ2-5): DVKVTQSSRYLVKRTGEKVFLECVQDMDHENMFWYRQDPGLGLRLIYFSYDVKMKEKGDIPEGYSVSREKKERFSLILESASTNQTSMYLCASSAQGFKETQYFGPGTRLLVL.

This chain joins TRBV30 and TRBJ2-3, with D perhaps being TRBD1 or TRBD2 (5 bases each). There are 12 residues in the CDR3. V shed 3 bases and J shed 2 bases, with 6 bases lying between them. CDR1 is GTSNPN, CDR2 SVGIG, per germline (reference sequence). The CDR3: CAWRGDTDTQYF. The CDR3 coding sequence is TGTGCCTGGAGGGGGGACACAGATACGCAGTATTTT.

This chain uses TRBV4-1 with TRBJ2-7, with D hard to call. The V end lost 0 bases, the J end lost 6 bases, and 9 bases lay between the germline ends. The germline V gene has CDR1 MGHRA and CDR2 YSYEKL. The CDR3 runs 13 residues. CDR3 residues: CASSQDGVGEQYF. CDR3 in DNA: TGCGCCAGCAGCCAAGATGGGGTCGGCGAGCAGTACTTC.

V and J are TRBV7-3 and TRBJ1-6; D call uncertain. CDR1 and CDR2 from the germline V gene are SGHTA and FQGTGA. The germline V and J ends were trimmed by 2 bases and 1 base, with 3 bases remaining between them. The CDR3 extends over 14 amino acids. The CDR3: CASSLDSYNSPLHF. CDR3 DNA sequence: TGTGCCAGCAGCTTAGATTCCTATAATTCACCCCTCCACTTT.

This rearrangement joins TRBV2 to TRBJ1-2, with unresolved D. Germline CDR1 is SNHLY and CDR2 is FYNNEI. This CDR3 is 14 amino acids long. V was trimmed by 7 bases and J by 4 bases, leaving 16 bases between them. CDR3 in DNA: TGTGCCAGCACCTGGGGAGATTTAGGCTATGGCTACACCTTC. The encoded protein is CASTWGDLGYGYTF.